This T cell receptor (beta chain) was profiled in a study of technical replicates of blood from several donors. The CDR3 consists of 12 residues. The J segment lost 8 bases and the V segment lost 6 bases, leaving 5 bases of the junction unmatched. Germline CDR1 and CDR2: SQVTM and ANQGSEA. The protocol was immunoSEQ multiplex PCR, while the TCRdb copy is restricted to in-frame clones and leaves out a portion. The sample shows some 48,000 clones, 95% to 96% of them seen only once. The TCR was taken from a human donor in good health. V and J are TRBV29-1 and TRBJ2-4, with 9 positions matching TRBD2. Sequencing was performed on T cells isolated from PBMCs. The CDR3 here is CSVYSGRDIQYF. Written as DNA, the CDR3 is TGCAGCGTATATAGCGGGAGAGACATTCAGTACTTC.